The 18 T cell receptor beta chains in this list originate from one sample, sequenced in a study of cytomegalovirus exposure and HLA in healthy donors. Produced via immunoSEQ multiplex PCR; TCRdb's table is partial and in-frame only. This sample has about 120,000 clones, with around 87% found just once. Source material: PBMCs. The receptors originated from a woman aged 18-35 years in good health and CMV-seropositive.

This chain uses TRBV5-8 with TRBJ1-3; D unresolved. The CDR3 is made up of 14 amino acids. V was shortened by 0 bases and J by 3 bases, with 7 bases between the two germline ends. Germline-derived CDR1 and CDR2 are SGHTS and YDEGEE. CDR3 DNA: TGTGCCAGCAGCTTGGTACAGATTGGAAACACCATATATTTT. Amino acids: CASSLVQIGNTIYF.

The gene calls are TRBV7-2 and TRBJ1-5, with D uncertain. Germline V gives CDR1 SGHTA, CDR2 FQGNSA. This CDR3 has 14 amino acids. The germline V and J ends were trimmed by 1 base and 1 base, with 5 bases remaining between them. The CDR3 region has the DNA TGTGCCAGCAGCTTAGTGGGCAGCAATCAGCCCCAGCATTTT. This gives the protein CASSLVGSNQPQHF.

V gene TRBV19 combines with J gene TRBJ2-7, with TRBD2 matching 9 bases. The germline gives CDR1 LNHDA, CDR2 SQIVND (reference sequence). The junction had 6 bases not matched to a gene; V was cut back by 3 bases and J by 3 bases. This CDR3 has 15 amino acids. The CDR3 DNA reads TGTGCCAGTAGTATTAGGGGCGGGGGGGTCTACGAGCAGTACTTC. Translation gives CASSIRGGGVYEQYF. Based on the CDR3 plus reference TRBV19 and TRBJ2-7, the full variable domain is DGGITQSPKYLFRKEGQNVTLSCEQNLNHDAMYWYRQDPGQGLRLIYYSQIVNDFQKGDIAEGYSVSREKKESFPLTVTSAQKNPTAFYLCASSIRGGGVYEQYFGPGTRLTVT.

CDR3: CASSPSRDRAGGANVLTF. The CDR3 nucleotides are TGTGCCAGCTCACCCTCCCGGGACAGGGCGGGAGGGGCCAACGTCCTGACTTTC. J is TRBJ2-6 and V is TRBV18; 9 bases match TRBD1. Germline CDR1 KGHSH, CDR2 LQKENI. This CDR3 is 18 amino acids long. The J segment lost 4 bases and the V segment lost 3 bases, leaving 10 bases of the junction unmatched. The whole variable domain, remainder taken from reference TRBV18 and TRBJ2-6, is NAGVMQNPRHLVRRRGQEARLRCSPMKGHSHVYWYRQLPEEGLKFMVYLQKENIIDESGMPKERFSAEFPKEGPSILRIQQVVRGDSAAYFCASSPSRDRAGGANVLTFGAGSRLTVL.

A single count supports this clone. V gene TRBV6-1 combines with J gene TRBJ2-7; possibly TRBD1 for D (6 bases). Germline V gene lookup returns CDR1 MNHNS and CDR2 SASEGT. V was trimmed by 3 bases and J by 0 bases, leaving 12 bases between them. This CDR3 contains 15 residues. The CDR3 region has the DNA TGTGCCAGCAGTGATCTGGGACACCACTCCTACGAGCAGTACTTC. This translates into CASSDLGHHSYEQYF.

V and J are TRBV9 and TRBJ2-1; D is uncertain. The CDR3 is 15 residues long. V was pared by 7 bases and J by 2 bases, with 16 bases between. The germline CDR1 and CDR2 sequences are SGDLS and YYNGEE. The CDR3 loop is CASSPASGTYNEQFF. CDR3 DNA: TGTGCCAGCTCCCCCGCTAGTGGAACCTACAATGAGCAGTTCTTC.

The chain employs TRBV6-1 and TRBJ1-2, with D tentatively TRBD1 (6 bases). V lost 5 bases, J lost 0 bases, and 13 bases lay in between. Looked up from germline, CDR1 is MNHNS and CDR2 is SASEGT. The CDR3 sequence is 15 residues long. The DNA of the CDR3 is TGTGCCAGCAGTCCTCAGGGGCACACTAACTATGGCTACACCTTC. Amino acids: CASSPQGHTNYGYTF.

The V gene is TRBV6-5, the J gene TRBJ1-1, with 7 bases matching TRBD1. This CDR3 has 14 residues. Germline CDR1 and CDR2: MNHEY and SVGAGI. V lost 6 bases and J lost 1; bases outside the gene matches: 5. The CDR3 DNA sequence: TGTGCCAGCAGGACAGGGAGCGAGAACACTGAAGCTTTCTTT. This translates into CASRTGSENTEAFF.

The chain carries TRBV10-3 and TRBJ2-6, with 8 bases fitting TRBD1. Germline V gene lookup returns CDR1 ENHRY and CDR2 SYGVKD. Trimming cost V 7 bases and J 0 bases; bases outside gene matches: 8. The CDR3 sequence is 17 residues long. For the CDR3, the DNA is TGTGCCATCACCGCAGGGGGCTTGGGCTCTGGGGCCAACGTCCTGACTTTC. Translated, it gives CAITAGGLGSGANVLTF.

CDR3 sequence (DNA): TGTGCCAGCAGCCAAGAGAGTCCAGGGAACACTGAAGCTTTCTTT. Encoded protein: CASSQESPGNTEAFF. The chain combines TRBV4-2 with TRBJ1-1; no firm D call. The V end was cut by 0 bases, the J end by 1 base, with 9 bases between. This CDR3 has 15 residues. Germline V gene sequence: CDR1 LGHNA, CDR2 YNFKEQ.

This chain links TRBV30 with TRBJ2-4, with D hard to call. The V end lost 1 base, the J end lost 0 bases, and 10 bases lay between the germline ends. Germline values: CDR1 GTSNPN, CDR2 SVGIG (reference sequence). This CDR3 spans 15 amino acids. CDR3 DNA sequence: TGTGCCTGGAGTGAAGGAGACCTAGCCAAAAACATTCAGTACTTC. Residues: CAWSEGDLAKNIQYF.

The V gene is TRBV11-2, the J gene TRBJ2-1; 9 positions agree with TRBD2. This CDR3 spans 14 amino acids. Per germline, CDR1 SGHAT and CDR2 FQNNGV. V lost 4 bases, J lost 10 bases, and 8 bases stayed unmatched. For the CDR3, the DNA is TGTGCCAGCAGCTCCAGAATAGCGGGGGCCGAGCAGTTCTTC. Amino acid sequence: CASSSRIAGAEQFF.

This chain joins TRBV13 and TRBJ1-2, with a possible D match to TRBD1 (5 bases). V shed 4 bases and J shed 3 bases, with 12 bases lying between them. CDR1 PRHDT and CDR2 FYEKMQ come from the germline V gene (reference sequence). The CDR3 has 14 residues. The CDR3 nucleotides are TGTGCCAGCAGCTCCGGGAGGGGCCACTATGGCTACACCTTC. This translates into CASSSGRGHYGYTF.

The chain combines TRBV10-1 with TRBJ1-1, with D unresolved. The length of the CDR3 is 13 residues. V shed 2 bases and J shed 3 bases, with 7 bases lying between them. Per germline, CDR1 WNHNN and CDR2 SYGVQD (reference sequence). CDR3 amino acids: CASSETGDTEAFF. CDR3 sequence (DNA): TGCGCCAGCAGTGAGACCGGGGACACTGAAGCTTTCTTT.

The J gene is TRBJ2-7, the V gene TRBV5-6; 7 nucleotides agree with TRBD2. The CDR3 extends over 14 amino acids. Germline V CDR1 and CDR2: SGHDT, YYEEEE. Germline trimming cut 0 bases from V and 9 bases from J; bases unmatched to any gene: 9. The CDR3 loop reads CASSLVPSGGTQYF. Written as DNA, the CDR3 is TGTGCCAGCAGCTTGGTGCCTAGCGGAGGGACGCAGTACTTC.

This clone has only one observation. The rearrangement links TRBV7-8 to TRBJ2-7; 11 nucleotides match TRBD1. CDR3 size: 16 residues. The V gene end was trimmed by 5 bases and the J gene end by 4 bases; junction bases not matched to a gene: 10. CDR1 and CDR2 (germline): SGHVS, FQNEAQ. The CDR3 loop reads CASSPVGDRGGYEQYF. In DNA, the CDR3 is TGTGCCAGCAGCCCAGTGGGGGACAGGGGGGGATACGAGCAGTACTTC.

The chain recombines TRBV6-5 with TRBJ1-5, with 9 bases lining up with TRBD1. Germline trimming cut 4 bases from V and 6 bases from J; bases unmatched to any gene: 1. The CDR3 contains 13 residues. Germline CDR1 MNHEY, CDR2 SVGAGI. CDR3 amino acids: CASSSDRGQPQHF. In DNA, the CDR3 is TGTGCCAGCAGTTCGGACAGGGGTCAGCCCCAGCATTTT.

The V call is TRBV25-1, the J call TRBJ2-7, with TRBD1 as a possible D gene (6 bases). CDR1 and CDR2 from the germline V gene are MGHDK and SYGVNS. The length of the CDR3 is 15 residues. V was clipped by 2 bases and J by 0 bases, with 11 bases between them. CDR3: CASSERRDTSYEQYF. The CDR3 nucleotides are TGTGCCAGCAGTGAAAGAAGGGACACCTCCTACGAGCAGTACTTC.